This entry describes one T cell receptor (beta chain). Its antigen remains unidentified. This specimen comes from a study of cytomegalovirus exposure and HLA in healthy donors. Study-wide findings and caveats: The authors reported that TCR beta sequences could predict HLA-A and HLA-B alleles. These predictions were accurate for most subjects in the first cohort. The study put some 150 TCR beta chains on its list as cytomegalovirus-associated. In a later analysis, 17,000 or so TCR beta sequences were associated with HLA alleles at 0.05 false discovery rate. For most TCR sequences rarity was the rule, although some public TCRs occurred in many donors.

13 Jbeta primers and 60 Vbeta primers were used for the PCR. Method: immunoSEQ multiplex PCR; TCRdb's copy keeps in-frame clones and lacks some. The sample yields around 130,000 clones, approximately 75% seen once. Deletions cut 4 bases from V and 14 bases from J, with 9 bases between. Germline values: CDR1 LNHDA, CDR2 SQIVND (reference sequence). The CDR3 loop spans 11 amino acids. This rearrangement joins TRBV19 to TRBJ1-6; D is unclear. This clonotype originated in a woman in her thirties or forties in good health and CMV-seropositive. The sample consisted of PBMCs. The CDR3 DNA reads TGTGCCAGTAGTAGTGGAGGGACCCTCCACTTT. It encodes CASSSGGTLHF.